This T cell receptor (beta chain) was identified during a study of identical twins. Study-level findings and limits: Those out-of-frame alpha sequences shared by twins showed an excess of low generation probability. Sharing of beta out-of-frame sequences by twins showed a weaker excess.

MiXCR was run by TCRdb on the 5' RACE reads, yielding one entry per CDR3 protein. The table includes 500,000 to 700,000 distinct CDR3 sequences, under 8.5% detected once. Trimming pared 1 base from V and 4 bases from J, leaving 13 bases between. This CDR3 has 16 amino acids. Germline CDR1 is MGHRA and CDR2 is YSYEKL. Points on this clonotype: No antigen is known for it.

These records were also assigned to another study, of yellow fever vaccine responses in identical twins.

The sequence came from a woman aged 18-29 years in good health. The chain carries TRBV4-1 and TRBJ2-2; D uncertain. Sequencing used PBMCs. CDR3 residues: CASSQGRAPGTGELFF. CDR3 nucleotides: TGCGCCAGCAGCCAAGGTCGGGCCCCGGGCACCGGGGAGCTGTTTTTT.